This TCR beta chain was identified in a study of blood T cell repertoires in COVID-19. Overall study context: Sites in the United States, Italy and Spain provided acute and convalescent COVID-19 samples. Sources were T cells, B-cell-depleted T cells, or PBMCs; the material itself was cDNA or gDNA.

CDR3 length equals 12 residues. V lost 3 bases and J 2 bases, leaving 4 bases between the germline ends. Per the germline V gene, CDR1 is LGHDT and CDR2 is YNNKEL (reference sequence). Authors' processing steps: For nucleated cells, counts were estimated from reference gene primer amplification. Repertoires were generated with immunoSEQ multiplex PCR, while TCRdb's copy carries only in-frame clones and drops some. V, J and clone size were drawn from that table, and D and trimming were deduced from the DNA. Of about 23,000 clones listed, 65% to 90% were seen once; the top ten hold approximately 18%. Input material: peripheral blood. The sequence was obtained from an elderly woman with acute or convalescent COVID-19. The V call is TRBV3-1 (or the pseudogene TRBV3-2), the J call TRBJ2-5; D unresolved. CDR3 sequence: CASSHYQETQYF. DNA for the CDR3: TGTGCCAGCAGCCACTATCAAGAGACCCAGTACTTC.